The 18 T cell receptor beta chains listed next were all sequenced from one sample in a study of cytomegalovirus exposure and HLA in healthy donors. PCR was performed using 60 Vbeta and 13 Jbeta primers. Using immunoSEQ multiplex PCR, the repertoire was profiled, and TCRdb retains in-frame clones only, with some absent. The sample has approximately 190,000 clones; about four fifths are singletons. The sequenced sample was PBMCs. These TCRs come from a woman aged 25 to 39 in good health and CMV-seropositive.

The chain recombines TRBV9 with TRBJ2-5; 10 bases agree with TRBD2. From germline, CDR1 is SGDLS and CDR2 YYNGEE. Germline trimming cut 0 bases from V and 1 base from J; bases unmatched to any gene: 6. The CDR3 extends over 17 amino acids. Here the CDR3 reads CASSVEASGGFQETQYF. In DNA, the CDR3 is TGTGCCAGCAGCGTAGAGGCTAGCGGGGGATTCCAAGAGACCCAGTACTTC.

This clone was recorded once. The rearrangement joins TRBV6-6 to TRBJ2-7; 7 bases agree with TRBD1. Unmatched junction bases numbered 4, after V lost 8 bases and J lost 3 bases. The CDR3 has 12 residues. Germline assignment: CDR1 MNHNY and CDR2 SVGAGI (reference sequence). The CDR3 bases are TGTGCCAGCCGACAGGGCGACTACGAGCAGTACTTC. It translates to CASRQGDYEQYF.

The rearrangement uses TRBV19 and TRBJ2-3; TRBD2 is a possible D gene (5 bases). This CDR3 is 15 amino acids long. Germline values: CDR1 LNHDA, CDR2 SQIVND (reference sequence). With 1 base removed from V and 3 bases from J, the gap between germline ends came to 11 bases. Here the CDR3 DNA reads TGTGCCAGTAGTATAGCGGGATTTGGGACAGATACGCAGTATTTT. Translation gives CASSIAGFGTDTQYF.

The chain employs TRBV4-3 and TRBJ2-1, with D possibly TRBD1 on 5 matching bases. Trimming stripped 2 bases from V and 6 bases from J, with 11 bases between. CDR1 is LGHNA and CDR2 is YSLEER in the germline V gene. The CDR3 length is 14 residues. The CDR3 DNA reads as TGCGCCAGCAGCCAAAGTTGGGGCTCCAATGAGCAGTTCTTC. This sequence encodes CASSQSWGSNEQFF.

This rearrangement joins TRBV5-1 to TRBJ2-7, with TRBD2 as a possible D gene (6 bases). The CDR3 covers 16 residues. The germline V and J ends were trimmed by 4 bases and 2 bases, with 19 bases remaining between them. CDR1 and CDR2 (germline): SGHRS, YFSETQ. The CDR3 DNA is TGCGCCAGCAGCCTACTCCCCACTAGCTCAACCTACGAGCAGTACTTC. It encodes CASSLLPTSSTYEQYF. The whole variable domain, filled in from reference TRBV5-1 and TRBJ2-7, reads KAGVTQTPRYLIKTRGQQVTLSCSPISGHRSVSWYQQTPGQGLQFLFEYFSETQRNKGNFPGRFSGRQFSNSRSEMNVSTLELGDSALYLCASSLLPTSSTYEQYFGPGTRLTVT.

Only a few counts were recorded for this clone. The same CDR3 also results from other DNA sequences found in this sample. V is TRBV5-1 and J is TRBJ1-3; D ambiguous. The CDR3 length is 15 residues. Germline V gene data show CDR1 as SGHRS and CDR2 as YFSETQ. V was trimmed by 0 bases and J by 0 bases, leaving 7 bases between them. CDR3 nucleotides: TGCGCCAGCAGCTTGGCTCCGGGCTCTGGAAACACCATATATTTT. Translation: CASSLAPGSGNTIYF.

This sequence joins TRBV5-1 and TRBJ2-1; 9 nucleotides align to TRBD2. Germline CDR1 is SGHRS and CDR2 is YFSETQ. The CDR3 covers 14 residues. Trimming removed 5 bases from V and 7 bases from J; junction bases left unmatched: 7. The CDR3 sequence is CASRMASGENEQFF. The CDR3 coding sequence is TGCGCCAGCAGAATGGCTAGCGGGGAGAATGAGCAGTTCTTC.

The chain's CDR3 is CASSFITTSGVNNEQFF. The CDR3 DNA sequence: TGTGCCAGCAGCTTCATAACTACTAGCGGGGTTAACAATGAGCAGTTCTTC. The chain carries TRBV5-8 and TRBJ2-1, with 10 bases lining up with TRBD2. The CDR3 sequence is 17 residues long. J gave up 5 bases and V 2 bases, and 10 bases lay outside the gene matches. Germline-derived CDR1 and CDR2 are SGHTS and YDEGEE.

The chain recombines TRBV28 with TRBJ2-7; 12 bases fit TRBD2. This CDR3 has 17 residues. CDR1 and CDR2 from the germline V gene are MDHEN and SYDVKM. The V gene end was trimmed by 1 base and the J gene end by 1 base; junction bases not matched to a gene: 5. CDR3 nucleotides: TGTGCCAGCAGTTTATCGCTAGCGGGAGGGTCATCCTACGAGCAGTACTTC. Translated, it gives CASSLSLAGGSSYEQYF.

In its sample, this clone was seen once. The CDR3 DNA sequence: TGTGCCAGCAGCTTGGGAGCGGAGACCCAGTACTTC. It specifies CASSLGAETQYF. J is TRBJ2-5 and V is TRBV5-6; D gene unclear. The CDR3 has 12 amino acids. The V gene's germline CDR1 is SGHDT and CDR2 YYEEEE. V was clipped by 0 bases and J by 5 bases, with 5 bases between them.

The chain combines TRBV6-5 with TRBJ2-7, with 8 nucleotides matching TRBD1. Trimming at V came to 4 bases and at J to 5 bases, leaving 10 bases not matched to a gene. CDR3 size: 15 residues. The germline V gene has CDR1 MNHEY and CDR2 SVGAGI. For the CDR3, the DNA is TGTGCCAGCAGTTTGTCCCCCCCAGGGGGCCACGAGCAGTACTTC. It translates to CASSLSPPGGHEQYF.

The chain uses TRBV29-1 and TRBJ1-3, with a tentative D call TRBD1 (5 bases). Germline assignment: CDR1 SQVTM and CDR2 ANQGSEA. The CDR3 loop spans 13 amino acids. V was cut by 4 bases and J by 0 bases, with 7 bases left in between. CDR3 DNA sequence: TGCAGCGTTGTCAGGGACTCTGGAAACACCATATATTTT. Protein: CSVVRDSGNTIYF.

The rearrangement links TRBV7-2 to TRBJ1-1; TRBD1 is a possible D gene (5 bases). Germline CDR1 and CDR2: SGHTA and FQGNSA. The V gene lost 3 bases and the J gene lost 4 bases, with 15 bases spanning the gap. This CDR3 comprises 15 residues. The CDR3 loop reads CASSFKSRASTEAFF. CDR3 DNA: TGTGCCAGCAGCTTCAAGAGCAGGGCTAGCACTGAAGCTTTCTTT.

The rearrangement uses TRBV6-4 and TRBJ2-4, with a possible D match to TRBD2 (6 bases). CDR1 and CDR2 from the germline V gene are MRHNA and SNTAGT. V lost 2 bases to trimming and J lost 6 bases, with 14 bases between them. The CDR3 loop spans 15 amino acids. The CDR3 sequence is CASSDHGGRGNIQYF. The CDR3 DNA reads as TGTGCCAGCAGTGACCACGGAGGGCGGGGAAACATTCAGTACTTC.

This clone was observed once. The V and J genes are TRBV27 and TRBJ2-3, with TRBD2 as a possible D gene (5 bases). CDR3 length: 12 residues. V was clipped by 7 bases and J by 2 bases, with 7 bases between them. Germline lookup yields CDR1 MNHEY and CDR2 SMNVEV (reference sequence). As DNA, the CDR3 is TGTGCCAGCATGGGAGACACAGATACGCAGTATTTT. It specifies CASMGDTDTQYF.

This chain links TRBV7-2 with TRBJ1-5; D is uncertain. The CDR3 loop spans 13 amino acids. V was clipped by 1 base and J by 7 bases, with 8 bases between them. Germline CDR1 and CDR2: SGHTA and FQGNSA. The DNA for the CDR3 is TGTGCCAGCAGCTTAGAATCTTCCCAGCCCCAGCATTTT. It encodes CASSLESSQPQHF.

As DNA, the CDR3 is TGTGCCAGCAGTTCAACCAGGGTCTTCAACAATGAGCAGTTCTTC. It translates to CASSSTRVFNNEQFF. The chain has TRBV6-5 and TRBJ2-1, with TRBD1 as a possible D gene (5 bases). The ends were cut back, 4 bases at V and 5 bases at J, with 15 bases in the middle. The CDR3 length is 15 residues. Germline lookup yields CDR1 MNHEY and CDR2 SVGAGI.

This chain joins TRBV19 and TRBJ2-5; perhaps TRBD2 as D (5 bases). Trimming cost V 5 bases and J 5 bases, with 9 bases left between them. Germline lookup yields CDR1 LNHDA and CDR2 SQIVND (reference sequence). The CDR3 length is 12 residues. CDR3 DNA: TGTGCCAGTAGTGACCGAGGGGAGACCCAGTACTTC. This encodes CASSDRGETQYF.